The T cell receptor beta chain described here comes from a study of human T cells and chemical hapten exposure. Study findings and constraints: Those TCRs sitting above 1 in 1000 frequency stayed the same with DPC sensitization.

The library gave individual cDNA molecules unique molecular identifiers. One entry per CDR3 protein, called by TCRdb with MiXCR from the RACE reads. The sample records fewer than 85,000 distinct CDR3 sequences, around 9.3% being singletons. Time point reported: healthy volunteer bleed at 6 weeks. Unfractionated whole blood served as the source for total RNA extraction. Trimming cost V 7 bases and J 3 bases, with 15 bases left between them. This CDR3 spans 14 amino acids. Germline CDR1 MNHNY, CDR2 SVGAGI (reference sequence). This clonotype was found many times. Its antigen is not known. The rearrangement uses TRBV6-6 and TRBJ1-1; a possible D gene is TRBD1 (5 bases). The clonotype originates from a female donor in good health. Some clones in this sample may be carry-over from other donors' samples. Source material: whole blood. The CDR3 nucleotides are TGTGCCAGCATAATAATCGGGGGAGACACTGAAGCTTTCTTT. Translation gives CASIIIGGDTEAFF.